A selection of T cell receptor beta chains follows, all from one sample in a study of blood T cell repertoires in COVID-19. Profiled with immunoSEQ multiplex PCR; TCRdb holds only in-frame clones, not every one. The table shows 100,000 to 150,000 clones, with around 86% occurring only once. The specimen sequenced was peripheral blood. Receptors were obtained from a woman in her 70s with COVID-19, enrolled during active disease. Each CDR3 is given with its conserved first and last residue. The D gene is left open where the match is weak. Only some rows state a clone size, as once, few, many or a class for expanded clones.

-	TRBV10-1	-	TRBJ2-7	CASSVPGKDEQYF	TGCGCCAGCAGCGTTCCAGGGAAGGACGAGCAGTACTTC
few	TRBV28	-	TRBJ1-1	CASSLRGFTEAFF	TGTGCCAGCAGTTTGAGGGGGTTCACTGAAGCTTTCTTT
-	TRBV18	TRBD2	TRBJ2-2	CASSPNFYSGGVNTGELFF	TGTGCCAGCTCACCAAACTTTTATAGCGGGGGAGTTAACACCGGGGAGCTGTTTTTT
-	TRBV7-2	-	TRBJ1-2	CASSPRSYNYGYTF	TGTGCCAGCAGCCCACGGAGCTATAACTATGGCTACACCTTC
-	TRBV5-8	-	TRBJ1-6	CASSLKIGGWISPLHF	TGTGCCAGCAGCTTGAAAATTGGGGGCTGGATTTCACCCCTCCACTTT
-	TRBV2	TRBD1	TRBJ1-2	CASRGDSFYGYTF	TGTGCCAGCAGGGGGGACAGCTTTTATGGCTACACCTTC
few	TRBV14	-	TRBJ2-7	CASSPRGLGEQYF	TGTGCCAGCAGCCCCCGAGGGCTCGGCGAGCAGTACTTC
-	TRBV5-1	TRBD1	TRBJ2-1	CASSRDRVKGNEQFF	TGCGCCAGCAGCCGGGACAGAGTGAAGGGGAATGAGCAGTTCTTC
-	TRBV12-5	-	TRBJ1-3	CASGPQLASGNTIYF	TGTGCTAGTGGCCCCCAACTTGCCTCTGGAAACACCATATATTTT
-	TRBV18	TRBD1	TRBJ1-1	CASSPTGQGRATEAFF	TGTGCCAGCTCACCCACAGGACAGGGGAGGGCCACTGAAGCTTTCTTT
-	TRBV11-2	TRBD2	TRBJ2-3	CASSLRGGRTDTQYF	TGTGCCAGCAGCCTGCGGGGGGGGAGGACAGATACGCAGTATTTT
-	TRBV5-1	TRBD1	TRBJ2-2	CASSLVPGGGELFF	TGCGCCAGCAGCTTGGTTCCAGGGGGCGGGGAGCTGTTTTTT
-	TRBV13	-	TRBJ2-3	CASRLQRQSTDTQYF	TGTGCCAGCAGGTTGCAGAGACAGAGCACAGATACGCAGTATTTT
-	TRBV10-1	-	TRBJ2-5	CASSESRETQYF	TGCGCCAGCAGTGAGTCGAGAGAGACCCAGTACTTC
-	TRBV5-1	-	TRBJ2-7	CASSSHRALSYEQYF	TGCGCCAGCAGCTCCCACAGGGCGTTATCCTACGAGCAGTACTTC
-	TRBV18	-	TRBJ1-2	CASSPSGNKNYGYTF	TGTGCCAGCTCACCTTCGGGGAACAAAAACTATGGCTACACCTTC
-	TRBV7-9	-	TRBJ1-1	CASSQGIGDTEAFF	TGTGCCAGCAGTCAGGGGATTGGAGACACTGAAGCTTTCTTT
-	TRBV18	-	TRBJ2-2	CASSPMAEELFF	TGTGCCAGCTCACCAATGGCCGAGGAGCTGTTTTTT
-	TRBV7-2	-	TRBJ2-3	CASSQGTLAWGLDTQYF	TGTGCCAGCAGCCAAGGGACTCTCGCCTGGGGTCTTGATACGCAGTATTTT
-	TRBV19	TRBD1	TRBJ1-2	CASTEPGQWDGYTF	TGTGCCAGTACCGAACCGGGACAGTGGGATGGCTACACCTTC
-	TRBV3-1/TRBV3-2	-	TRBJ1-2	CASSLQGEVSGYTF	TGTGCCAGCAGCCTGCAGGGTGAGGTCTCTGGCTACACCTTC
-	TRBV19	TRBD1	TRBJ2-7	CATAGTGDVGQYF	TGTGCCACCGCCGGGACAGGGGACGTCGGGCAGTACTTC
-	TRBV3-1/TRBV3-2	-	TRBJ2-5	CASSLSGAETQYF	TGTGCCAGCAGCCTGAGCGGTGCAGAGACCCAGTACTTC
-	TRBV5-5	-	TRBJ1-1	CASSPRGGWDTEAFF	TGTGCCAGCAGCCCCCGAGGAGGGTGGGACACTGAAGCTTTCTTT
-	TRBV2	TRBD2	TRBJ2-3	CASSPGGSSTDTQYF	TGTGCCAGCAGTCCGGGGGGATCTAGCACAGATACGCAGTATTTT
-	TRBV15	TRBD1	TRBJ2-7	CATSTSDPGQNAEQYF	TGTGCCACCAGCACGAGCGACCCGGGACAGAATGCCGAGCAGTACTTC
-	TRBV5-1	TRBD2	TRBJ2-2	CASSFSGGNTGELFF	TGCGCCAGCAGCTTTAGCGGGGGGAACACCGGGGAGCTGTTTTTT
-	TRBV4-1	-	TRBJ2-1	CASSQAGGRTYNEQFF	TGCGCCAGCAGCCAGGCCGGGGGAAGGACCTACAATGAGCAGTTCTTC
-	TRBV10-3	TRBD1	TRBJ1-6	CAISESGTGFPLHF	TGTGCCATCAGTGAGTCAGGGACAGGTTTCCCCCTCCACTTT
-	TRBV2	-	TRBJ1-5	CASSEALGAQPQHF	TGTGCCAGCAGTGAAGCGCTTGGGGCCCAGCCCCAGCATTTT
-	TRBV4-2	-	TRBJ2-7	CASSPGVSYEQYF	TGTGCCAGCAGCCCCGGGGTCTCCTACGAGCAGTACTTC
-	TRBV3-1/TRBV3-2	TRBD2	TRBJ2-5	CASSHRTSGGAGETQYF	TGTGCCAGCAGCCACCGGACTAGCGGGGGGGCCGGGGAGACCCAGTACTTC
-	TRBV6-5	-	TRBJ1-5	CASSYSPGIQPQHF	TGTGCCAGCAGTTACTCTCCAGGGATTCAGCCCCAGCATTTT
-	TRBV19	-	TRBJ1-1	CASTDGGYTEAFF	TGTGCCAGTACCGACGGGGGGTACACTGAAGCTTTCTTT
-	TRBV2	-	TRBJ1-1	CASSVESGRGLNTEAFF	TGTGCCAGCAGTGTCGAGAGTGGGAGGGGCCTGAACACTGAAGCTTTCTTT
-	TRBV9	-	TRBJ1-1	CASSATRIGGEAFF	TGTGCCAGCAGCGCCACTCGGATCGGGGGAGAGGCTTTCTTT
-	TRBV10-3	TRBD1	TRBJ1-5	CAVTGTGGQPQHF	TGTGCCGTAACCGGGACAGGGGGACAGCCCCAGCATTTT
-	TRBV20-1	TRBD2	TRBJ2-5	CSASGTSKETQYF	TGCAGTGCTAGTGGGACTAGCAAAGAGACCCAGTACTTC
-	TRBV16	TRBD1	TRBJ1-3	CASSQSLGTANSGNTIYF	TGTGCCAGCAGCCAATCGTTAGGGACAGCCAACTCTGGAAACACCATATATTTT
-	TRBV2	TRBD2	TRBJ2-2	CASSEIGRGTGELFF	TGTGCCAGCAGTGAAATTGGGAGGGGCACCGGGGAGCTGTTTTTT
-	TRBV18	TRBD1	TRBJ1-2	CASSPSSGTDYGYTF	TGTGCCAGCTCACCATCGTCCGGGACAGACTATGGCTACACCTTC
-	TRBV2	TRBD1	TRBJ1-2	CASSRPGPRAGGNYGYTF	TGTGCCAGCAGTCGGCCCGGCCCGCGGGCAGGGGGCAACTATGGCTACACCTTC
-	TRBV7-2	-	TRBJ2-7	CASSSTGYEQYF	TGTGCCAGCAGCTCGACTGGCTACGAGCAGTACTTC
once	TRBV5-1	-	TRBJ1-2	CASSTTGVDGYTF	TGCGCCAGCAGCACGACGGGAGTTGATGGCTACACCTTC
-	TRBV11-2	TRBD1	TRBJ1-2	CASSLDRDYGYTF	TGTGCCAGCAGCCTCGACAGGGACTATGGCTACACCTTC
-	TRBV12-3/TRBV12-4	-	TRBJ1-1	CASSFGMNTEAFF	TGTGCCAGCAGTTTTGGCATGAACACTGAAGCTTTCTTT
-	TRBV14	-	TRBJ1-1	CASSQDHGGETEAFF	TGTGCCAGCAGCCAAGATCACGGGGGGGAGACTGAAGCTTTCTTT
-	TRBV19	TRBD1	TRBJ1-5	CASSARTGGLGQPQHF	TGTGCCAGTAGTGCAAGGACAGGGGGCTTAGGTCAGCCCCAGCATTTT
few	TRBV28	-	TRBJ1-2	CASRQGFSYGYTF	TGTGCCAGCAGACAGGGTTTTTCCTATGGCTACACCTTC
-	TRBV7-3	-	TRBJ2-5	CASSLWASKEETQYF	TGTGCCAGCAGCTTATGGGCTAGCAAGGAGGAGACCCAGTACTTC
-	TRBV3-1/TRBV3-2	TRBD2	TRBJ2-5	CASSQPQRARGETQYF	TGTGCCAGCAGCCAGCCCCAACGGGCGCGGGGGGAGACCCAGTACTTC
-	TRBV5-6	TRBD1	TRBJ1-2	CASSPSYRGPSYGYTF	TGTGCCAGCAGCCCGAGCTACAGGGGGCCTAGCTATGGCTACACCTTC
-	TRBV5-4	TRBD1	TRBJ1-2	CASSMRTGNGYTF	TGTGCCAGCAGCATGCGGACAGGGAATGGCTACACCTTC
-	TRBV7-2	-	TRBJ2-5	CASTLNRVKAYQETQYF	TGTGCCAGCACCCTGAACAGGGTAAAGGCCTACCAAGAGACCCAGTACTTC
-	TRBV6-5	-	TRBJ1-1	CASTQGSREKAFF	TGTGCCAGTACACAGGGATCCAGGGAAAAAGCTTTCTTT
-	TRBV28	TRBD1	TRBJ2-1	CASTPPAGGRNEQFF	TGTGCCAGCACCCCGCCGGCAGGGGGCAGGAATGAGCAGTTCTTC
-	TRBV5-1	TRBD1	TRBJ1-2	CASSLGTVANYGYTF	TGCGCCAGCAGCTTAGGGACAGTAGCTAACTATGGCTACACCTTC
-	TRBV7-9	TRBD2	TRBJ2-5	CASSVASGQETQYF	TGTGCCAGCAGCGTCGCTAGCGGTCAAGAGACCCAGTACTTC
-	TRBV3-1/TRBV3-2	TRBD1	TRBJ1-3	CASSPRGTGNTIYF	TGTGCCAGCAGCCCCAGGGGGACTGGAAACACCATATATTTT
-	TRBV9	TRBD1	TRBJ2-7	CASSVGTGGYYEQYF	TGTGCCAGCAGCGTAGGGACAGGGGGATACTACGAGCAGTACTTC